These 20 T cell receptor beta chains share one sample of origin, sequenced in a study of blood T cell repertoires in COVID-19. The repertoire was sequenced with immunoSEQ multiplex PCR; TCRdb's copy has only in-frame clones and lacks some. Here the sample spans fewer than 50,000 clones, over 75% being singletons. The specimen was peripheral blood. The receptors stem from a woman older than 75 with acute or convalescent COVID-19.

The chain carries TRBV6-5 and TRBJ1-1; 8 bases agree with TRBD1. V lost 0 bases and J lost 9; bases outside the gene matches: 6. Germline V CDR1 and CDR2: MNHEY, SVGAGI. This CDR3 is 14 amino acids long. The DNA for the CDR3 is TGTGCCAGCAGTTACTCTACAGGGGGGGGTAAAGCTTTCTTT. Protein product: CASSYSTGGGKAFF.

The sample holds one count of this clone. The chain has TRBV5-1 and TRBJ1-4, with D maybe TRBD1 (6 bases). V lost 0 bases, J lost 4 bases, and 10 bases lay in between. CDR3 length: 15 amino acids. Germline loops: CDR1 SGHRS, CDR2 YFSETQ. CDR3 sequence reads: CASSLAGENNEKLFF. As DNA, the CDR3 is TGCGCCAGCAGCTTGGCAGGGGAAAATAATGAAAAACTGTTTTTT. The full variable domain, its missing parts supplied by reference TRBV5-1 and TRBJ1-4, is KAGVTQTPRYLIKTRGQQVTLSCSPISGHRSVSWYQQTPGQGLQFLFEYFSETQRNKGNFPGRFSGRQFSNSRSEMNVSTLELGDSALYLCASSLAGENNEKLFFGSGTQLSVL.

V gene TRBV27 combines with J gene TRBJ2-1; D is unclear. CDR1 MNHEY and CDR2 SMNVEV come from the germline V gene (reference sequence). V was shortened by 7 bases and J by 0 bases, with 4 bases between the two germline ends. The CDR3 consists of 12 residues. CDR3 protein: CASTSSYNEQFF. The CDR3 DNA sequence: TGTGCCAGCACGAGCTCCTACAATGAGCAGTTCTTC.

V gene TRBV12-3 or TRBV12-4 combines with J gene TRBJ2-7; 7 nucleotides align to TRBD1. The trim removed 5 bases at V and 2 bases at J, leaving 3 bases unmatched. This CDR3 contains 13 residues. The CDR3 spells CASSPQGTYEQYF. CDR3 DNA sequence: TGTGCCAGCAGTCCACAGGGGACCTACGAGCAGTACTTC.

The gene calls are TRBV5-5 and TRBJ2-7; 8 nucleotides align to TRBD1. Germline values: CDR1 SGHKS, CDR2 YYEKEE (reference sequence). V shed 4 bases, J shed 2 bases, and the junction held 8 bases outside the gene matches. The CDR3 contains 15 residues. The CDR3 DNA is TGTGCCAGCAGCCCTGGACAGGGCCGAGCCTACGAGCAGTACTTC. It codes for CASSPGQGRAYEQYF.

This sequence joins TRBV18 and TRBJ2-5; no definite D call. Germline values: CDR1 KGHSH, CDR2 LQKENI. Trimming pared 3 bases from V and 2 bases from J, leaving 4 bases between. This CDR3 is 12 amino acids long. CDR3: CASSPTQETQYF. CDR3 sequence (DNA): TGTGCCAGCTCACCGACTCAAGAGACCCAGTACTTC. Full variable domain (outside the CDR3, taken from reference TRBV18 and TRBJ2-5): NAGVMQNPRHLVRRRGQEARLRCSPMKGHSHVYWYRQLPEEGLKFMVYLQKENIIDESGMPKERFSAEFPKEGPSILRIQQVVRGDSAAYFCASSPTQETQYFGPGTRLLVL.

The J gene is TRBJ1-1, the V gene TRBV5-1; TRBD1 is a possible D gene (5 bases). Germline lookup yields CDR1 SGHRS and CDR2 YFSETQ. CDR3 length: 14 residues. Trimming left V 1 base short and J 3 bases short, with 10 bases between. CDR3 residues: CASSLFGGDTEAFF. In DNA, the CDR3 is TGCGCCAGCAGCTTGTTCGGGGGGGACACTGAAGCTTTCTTT.

The chain combines TRBV5-1 with TRBJ2-2; D possibly corresponds to TRBD2 (5 bases). Trimming removed 0 bases from V and 4 bases from J, with 7 bases in between. Germline lookup yields CDR1 SGHRS and CDR2 YFSETQ. The CDR3 totals 14 residues. The DNA for the CDR3 is TGCGCCAGCAGCTTGGGAGGGAGCACCGGGGAGCTGTTTTTT. It is translated as CASSLGGSTGELFF.

The chain is built from TRBV19 and TRBJ1-2; no clear D gene. The germline gives CDR1 LNHDA, CDR2 SQIVND (reference sequence). V was shortened by 1 base and J by 3 bases, with 6 bases between the two germline ends. The CDR3 is made up of 13 amino acids. This CDR3 is CASSIGNYYGYTF. Written as DNA, the CDR3 is TGTGCCAGTAGTATAGGTAACTACTATGGCTACACCTTC.

The V and J genes are TRBV27 and TRBJ2-1; the D gene is possibly TRBD2 (6 bases). The ends were cut back, 3 bases at V and 5 bases at J, with 11 bases in the middle. The germline gives CDR1 MNHEY, CDR2 SMNVEV (reference sequence). CDR3 length equals 14 residues. For the CDR3, the DNA is TGTGCCAGCAGTTTCTGGGGGGAGAACAATGAGCAGTTCTTC. It specifies CASSFWGENNEQFF.

This clone was seen once. The chain uses TRBV11-2 and TRBJ2-3, with a tentative D call TRBD2 (6 bases). With 2 bases removed from V and 9 bases from J, the gap between germline ends came to 21 bases. CDR1 is SGHAT and CDR2 is FQNNGV in the germline V gene. CDR3 length equals 16 residues. DNA of the CDR3: TGTGCCAGCAGCTTACCCTCCGGCGCGACTAGTTCGACGCAGTATTTT. It is translated as CASSLPSGATSSTQYF.

This rearrangement joins TRBV28 to TRBJ1-1; D is possibly TRBD1 (5 bases). Germline-derived CDR1 and CDR2 are MDHEN and SYDVKM. Trimming removed 3 bases at V and 4 bases at J, with 15 bases between. The CDR3 runs 15 residues. The CDR3 DNA reads as TGTGCCAGCAGTTTGTCCCAGGGTTCGGCCACTGAAGCTTTCTTT. As protein: CASSLSQGSATEAFF.

V is TRBV7-7 and J is TRBJ2-5, with TRBD2 identical over 16 bases. Trimming removed 5 bases from V and 5 bases from J; junction bases left unmatched: 8. Per the germline V gene, CDR1 is SSHAT and CDR2 is FNYEAQ (reference sequence). The CDR3 is made up of 17 amino acids. The CDR3 DNA reads as TGTGCCAGCAGCCCGGGACTAGCGGGAGGGCGGGGGGAGACCCAGTACTTC. This encodes CASSPGLAGGRGETQYF.

In this sample, this clone turned up once. The rearrangement links TRBV30 to TRBJ1-5, with D tentatively TRBD1 (5 bases). The germline V gene encodes CDR1 GTSNPN and CDR2 SVGIG (reference sequence). The CDR3 extends over 14 amino acids. V gave up 3 bases and J gave up 4 bases, with 13 bases separating them. The CDR3 DNA reads TGTGCCTGGAGCGATAAGGGGTGGAATCAGCCCCAGCATTTT. It specifies CAWSDKGWNQPQHF. The full variable domain, with the rest looked up from reference TRBV30 and TRBJ1-5, is SQTIHQWPATLVQPVGSPLSLECTVEGTSNPNLYWYRQAAGRGLQLLFYSVGIGQISSEVPQNLSASRPQDRQFILSSKKLLLSDSGFYLCAWSDKGWNQPQHFGDGTRLSIL.

This clone was counted a few times. The rearrangement joins TRBV5-8 to TRBJ1-3, with 7 positions matching TRBD1. J lost 4 bases, V lost 4 bases, and 14 bases had no gene match. Per the germline V gene, CDR1 is SGHTS and CDR2 is YDEGEE. The CDR3 extends over 17 amino acids. The DNA for the CDR3 is TGTGCCAGCAGCCCGGATCTAGGGACAGTCCAAGGAAACACCATATATTTT. Amino acids: CASSPDLGTVQGNTIYF.

V gene TRBV29-1 combines with J gene TRBJ2-7; 7 bases fit TRBD2. Germline loops: CDR1 SQVTM, CDR2 ANQGSEA. CDR3 length equals 13 residues. Germline trimming cut 7 bases from V and 5 bases from J; bases unmatched to any gene: 11. The chain's CDR3 is CSAQGLVEHEQYF. Here the CDR3 DNA reads TGCAGCGCCCAAGGACTAGTCGAACACGAGCAGTACTTC.

A single count supports this clone. The genes are TRBV3-1 (or the pseudogene TRBV3-2) and TRBJ2-5; possible D gene TRBD2, 7 bases. The length of the CDR3 is 12 residues. Trimming took 4 bases from V and 11 from J, leaving 14 bases between them. Germline CDR1 reads LGHDT; CDR2 reads YNNKEL (reference sequence). DNA for the CDR3: TGTGCCAGCAGCCGGGGGAGGGGGGTACAGTACTTC. It translates to CASSRGRGVQYF.

This clone was observed a single time. This CDR3 reads CASSLTGSYEQYF. CDR3 nucleotides: TGTGCCAGCAGCTTGACGGGGAGCTACGAGCAGTACTTC. The genes are TRBV5-4 and TRBJ2-7; a weak D match, TRBD2 (5 bases). Looked up from germline, CDR1 is SGHNT and CDR2 is YYREEE (reference sequence). This CDR3 comprises 13 residues. Trimming took off 1 base at V and 3 bases at J, with 8 bases between the two ends.

The V gene is TRBV29-1, the J gene TRBJ1-1; the D is unclear. Trimming cost V 1 base and J 5 bases, with 14 bases left between them. CDR1 is SQVTM, CDR2 ANQGSEA, per germline. The CDR3 has 14 amino acids. The CDR3 loop reads CSVEVSLPRTEAFF. DNA of the CDR3: TGCAGCGTTGAAGTTTCCCTACCCAGGACTGAAGCTTTCTTT.

In its sample, this clone was seen once. V usage is TRBV19 and J usage is TRBJ2-2, with TRBD2 as a possible D gene (5 bases). V shed 4 bases and J shed 0 bases, with 9 bases lying between them. The CDR3 length is 15 residues. The germline CDR1 and CDR2 sequences are LNHDA and SQIVND (reference sequence). The CDR3: CASSRRSANTGELFF. In nucleotides, the CDR3 is TGTGCCAGTAGTAGGAGGTCAGCGAACACCGGGGAGCTGTTTTTT.